This T cell receptor (beta chain) was retrieved from a study of Graves' ophthalmopathy and Graves' hyperthyroidism. In the case of this clonotype: As yet, its antigen is unknown.

Researchers turned away patients with other autoimmune diseases, uncontrolled infections, pregnancy or lactation. Diagnosis relied on clinical symptoms, serum thyroxine, TRAb, thyroid ultrasound and orbital computed tomography. Germline V gene sequence: CDR1 SGHRS, CDR2 YFSETQ. V shed 0 bases, J shed 2 bases, and the junction held 6 bases outside the gene matches. This CDR3 has 17 amino acids. Transcripts of RNA were the source for amplifying TCR beta CDR3 regions. HTBI primers served in a first-round RT-PCR, which a second-round multiplex PCR followed. TCRdb redid the calling of the multiplex PCR reads with MiXCR, one entry per CDR3 protein. Of about 370,000 distinct CDR3 sequences in the sample, about a sixth were seen once. Study outcomes and limitations: The blood repertoire also included most expanded thyroid clonotypes above 0.001 frequency. Ophthalmopathy was separated from stable hyperthyroidism by a 13-signature model with approximately 90% sensitivity and around 81% specificity.

This receptor was obtained from an adult woman with stable Graves' hyperthyroidism. The chain is built from TRBV5-1 and TRBJ2-7; TRBD2 aligns across 12 bases. Sequencing was performed on peripheral blood. In nucleotides, the CDR3 is TGCGCCAGCAGCTTGGCGGGGACTAGCGGGCGGACCTACGAGCAGTACTTC. Translation gives CASSLAGTSGRTYEQYF.